These T cell receptor beta chains were read from a single sample in a study of post-analysis software for immune sequencing data. TCRdb called the PCR reads again in MiXCR, with one record for every CDR3 protein. The table lists around 710,000 distinct CDR3 sequences, more than 45% of them singletons, with roughly 4.5% in the top ten. The material sequenced was blood. The receptors were gathered from a girl under 18 with multiple sclerosis. Both conserved end residues are part of each CDR3. D genes are given only for firm matches. Clone sizes are given selectively: once, few, many, or a class where the clone is expanded.

cdr3_length | j_call | clone_size | d_call | v_call | cdr3_nt | cdr3_aa
15 | TRBJ2-1 | - | TRBD2 | TRBV5-1 | TGCGCCAGCAGCTTGGATGCGGGAGTCTACAATGAGCAGTTCTTC | CASSLDAGVYNEQFF
13 | TRBJ1-1 | - | TRBD1 | TRBV4-3 | TGCGCCAGCAGCCATACAGGGGTGGGTGAAGCTTTCTTT | CASSHTGVGEAFF
14 | TRBJ2-7 | few | - | TRBV6-6 | TGTGCCAGCAGTTCAGTGACTAGCTCCTACGAGCAGTACTTC | CASSSVTSSYEQYF
13 | TRBJ2-1 | - | TRBD2 | TRBV29-1 | TGCAGCGCCGGGGGGGCGGGACTTGGCGAGCAGTTCTTC | CSAGGAGLGEQFF
16 | TRBJ2-1 | - | TRBD2 | TRBV9 | TGTGCCAGCAGCGGTAGCGGGAGGATAGGTTGGAATGAGCAGTTCTTC | CASSGSGRIGWNEQFF
15 | TRBJ2-1 | few | TRBD2 | TRBV20-1 | TGCAGTGCTAGAGCCGGGACTAGCCTCTACAATGAGCAGTTCTTC | CSARAGTSLYNEQFF
14 | TRBJ1-5 | - | - | TRBV10-3 | TGTGCCATCAGTGACAGGGGAGGGAATCAGCCCCAGCATTTT | CAISDRGGNQPQHF
16 | TRBJ2-7 | few | TRBD2 | TRBV20-1 | TGCAGTGCCAAGGGACTAGCGGGAGGCATCTCCTACGAGCAGTACTTC | CSAKGLAGGISYEQYF
15 | TRBJ1-4 | few | - | TRBV7-9 | TGTGCCAGCAGCTTAGTAAGCGCAACTAATGAAAAACTGTTTTTT | CASSLVSATNEKLFF
17 | TRBJ2-7 | few | TRBD2 | TRBV7-9 | TGTGCCAGCAGCTTAGCTCGAGGCCTAGCGGGAGAGTACGAGCAGTACTTC | CASSLARGLAGEYEQYF
16 | TRBJ2-2 | - | - | TRBV7-2 | TGTGCCAGCAGCTTAGATCCGAGCCGGAACACCGGGGAGCTGTTTTTT | CASSLDPSRNTGELFF
16 | TRBJ2-5 | - | TRBD2 | TRBV5-1 | TGCGCCAGCAGCTTGAGCTTTACTAGCGGACAAGAGACCCAGTACTTC | CASSLSFTSGQETQYF
13 | TRBJ2-1 | many | - | TRBV11-2 | TGTGCCAGCAGCTTTTTGGCCACTCCAGAGCAGTTCTTC | CASSFLATPEQFF
12 | TRBJ2-7 | - | - | TRBV11-2 | TGTGCCAGCAGCTCGGACTTCCACGAGCAGTACTTC | CASSSDFHEQYF
18 | TRBJ2-7 | - | - | TRBV29-1 | TGCAGCGTTGAATCTAGGGCCTTTAGCGGCCGCTCCTACAATGAGCAGTACTTC | CSVESRAFSGRSYNEQYF
18 | TRBJ2-1 | few | TRBD2 | TRBV5-1 | TGCGCCAGCAGCTTGGCCGCAGCGGGAACCACTGGGCGCAATGAGCAGTTCTTC | CASSLAAAGTTGRNEQFF
12 | TRBJ2-7 | - | TRBD2 | TRBV20-1 | TGCAGTGCCCTAGGGGTGGCGGGAGTGCGGTACTTC | CSALGVAGVRYF
15 | TRBJ1-2 | - | TRBD1 | TRBV20-1 | TGCAGTGCTAGTAGGGTAGAGACAGGGCCCCATGGCTACACCTTC | CSASRVETGPHGYTF
15 | TRBJ2-1 | - | - | TRBV20-1 | TGCAGTGCTAGAGAACGAGAGTTCGGGGCAGGTGAGCAGTTCTTC | CSAREREFGAGEQFF
14 | TRBJ2-5 | - | - | TRBV20-1 | TGCAGTGCTAGACCCGCCGGGACCCAAGAGACCCAGTACTTC | CSARPAGTQETQYF
16 | TRBJ2-1 | once | TRBD2 | TRBV28 | TGTGCCAGCAGAGTAGCGGGAGCACGGTCCTACAATGAGCAGTTCTTC | CASRVAGARSYNEQFF
14 | TRBJ2-7 | - | - | TRBV6-1 | TGTGCCAGCACAAGGACAGCTGACTCCTACGAGCAGTACTTC | CASTRTADSYEQYF
14 | TRBJ2-1 | - | - | TRBV20-1 | TGCAGTGCTAGAGGCGAAGGACTCTACAATGAGCAGTTCTTC | CSARGEGLYNEQFF
13 | TRBJ1-5 | few | TRBD1 | TRBV6-6 | TGTGCCAGCAGAGCACCAGGGGGCCAGCCCCAGCATTTT | CASRAPGGQPQHF
15 | TRBJ2-1 | few | - | TRBV5-1 | TGCGCCAGCAGCCCCTTTCCCGGGTTTAAGGATGAGCAGTTCTTC | CASSPFPGFKDEQFF
12 | TRBJ2-1 | few | - | TRBV20-1 | TGCAGTGCTAGAATGTCCCGCAATGAGCAGTTCTTC | CSARMSRNEQFF
18 | TRBJ2-7 | - | - | TRBV5-1 | TGCGCCAGCAGCTTGGCCGTCCAATTCGGGACGGTTCGGCACGAGCAGTACTTC | CASSLAVQFGTVRHEQYF
17 | TRBJ2-2 | - | TRBD2 | TRBV5-1 | TGCGCCAGCAGCCGGACTAGCGGGAGATCGAACACCGGGGAGCTGTTTTTT | CASSRTSGRSNTGELFF
11 | TRBJ1-1 | few | - | TRBV6-6 | TGTGCCACTCGGGTGAACACTGAAGCTTTCTTT | CATRVNTEAFF
16 | TRBJ2-3 | few | - | TRBV4-2 | TGTGCCAGCAGCCCGTTGACAGGAGGGGAAACAGATACGCAGTATTTT | CASSPLTGGETDTQYF
16 | TRBJ2-5 | - | TRBD2 | TRBV5-1 | TGCGCCAGCAGCTTGTCCGCGGGAGCGTACCAAGAGACCCAGTACTTC | CASSLSAGAYQETQYF
16 | TRBJ2-1 | - | TRBD2 | TRBV7-2 | TGTGCCAGCAGGTCCAGCGGGAGACCATCCTACAATGAGCAGTTCTTC | CASRSSGRPSYNEQFF
14 | TRBJ1-2 | - | - | TRBV9 | TGTGCCAGCAGCTGGGCAGAAGCTAACTATGGCTACACCTTC | CASSWAEANYGYTF
13 | TRBJ1-1 | few | - | TRBV27 | TGTGCCAGCAGGGCGGTGGGGAGCACTGAAGCTTTCTTT | CASRAVGSTEAFF
14 | TRBJ2-5 | - | - | TRBV14 | TGTGCCAGCAGCCAAGATCCCGGGGTGGCGACCCAGTACTTC | CASSQDPGVATQYF
14 | TRBJ2-7 | few | - | TRBV7-2 | TGTGCCAGCAGCCCCCGTATGGGCGCCCACGAGCAGTACTTC | CASSPRMGAHEQYF
14 | TRBJ2-3 | few | TRBD1 | TRBV6-1 | TGTGCCAGCCGTAGACAGGGGAGCACAGATACGCAGTATTTT | CASRRQGSTDTQYF